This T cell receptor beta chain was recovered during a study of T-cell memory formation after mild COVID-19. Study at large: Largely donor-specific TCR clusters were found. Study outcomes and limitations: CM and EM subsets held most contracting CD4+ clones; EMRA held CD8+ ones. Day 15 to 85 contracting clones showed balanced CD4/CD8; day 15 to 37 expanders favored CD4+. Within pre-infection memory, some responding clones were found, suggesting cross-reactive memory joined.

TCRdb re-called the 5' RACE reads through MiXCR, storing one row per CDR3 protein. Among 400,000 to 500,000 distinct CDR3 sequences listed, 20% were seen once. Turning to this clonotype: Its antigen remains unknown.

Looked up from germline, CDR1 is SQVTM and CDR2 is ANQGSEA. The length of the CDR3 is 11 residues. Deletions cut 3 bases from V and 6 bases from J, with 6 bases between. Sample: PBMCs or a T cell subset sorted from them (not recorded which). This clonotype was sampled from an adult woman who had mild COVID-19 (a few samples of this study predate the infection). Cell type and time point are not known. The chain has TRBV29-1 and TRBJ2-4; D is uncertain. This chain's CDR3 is CSVEWVNIQYF. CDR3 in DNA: TGCAGCGTTGAGTGGGTAAACATTCAGTACTTC.